Sequencing of this T cell receptor (beta chain) was carried out in a study of T cells expressing NK-cell markers. CDR3 length equals 13 residues. CDR1 and CDR2 (germline): LGHNA, YNFKEQ. The study, taken as a whole, reports: Dominant NKG2C+ clonotype frequencies of 1.0-7.0% of CD8+ T cells were measured in over 5 donors.

TCRdb reprocessed the 5' RACE reads; each CDR3 protein has one entry and no DNA is given. The sample table sets out approximately 380,000 distinct CDR3 sequences. Remarks on this clonotype: Its antigen is unknown.

What was sequenced was blood T cells: a sorted CD56 or NKG2C T cell subset, CD4+ or CD8+ T cells, or bulk PBMC T cells (not recorded which). The TCR comes from a man aged 18-75 years in good health. The V call is TRBV4-2, the J call TRBJ2-2. The CDR3 sequence is CASSHPYTGELFF.